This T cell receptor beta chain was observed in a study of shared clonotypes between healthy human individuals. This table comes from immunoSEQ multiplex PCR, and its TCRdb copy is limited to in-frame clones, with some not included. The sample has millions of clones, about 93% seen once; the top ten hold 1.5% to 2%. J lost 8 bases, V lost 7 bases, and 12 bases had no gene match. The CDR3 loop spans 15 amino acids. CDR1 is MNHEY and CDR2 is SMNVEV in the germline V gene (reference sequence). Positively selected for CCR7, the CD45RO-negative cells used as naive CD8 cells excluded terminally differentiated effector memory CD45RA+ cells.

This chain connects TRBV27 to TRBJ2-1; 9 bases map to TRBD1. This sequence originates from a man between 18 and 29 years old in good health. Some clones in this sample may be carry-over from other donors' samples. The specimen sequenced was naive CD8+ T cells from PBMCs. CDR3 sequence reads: CASTPDRGLGDEQFF. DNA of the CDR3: TGTGCCAGCACTCCCGACAGGGGGTTAGGAGATGAGCAGTTCTTC.